Below, 16 T cell receptor beta chains from the same sample are listed, as sequenced in a study of blood T cell repertoires in COVID-19. Clones were sequenced by immunoSEQ multiplex PCR, and TCRdb holds only the in-frame ones, with some missing. The repertoire holds about 100,000 clones, with roughly 88% as singletons. The sample was peripheral blood. All receptors come from a woman aged 60-75 years with acute or convalescent COVID-19.

The genes are TRBV7-9 and TRBJ1-1, with D maybe TRBD1 (6 bases). The CDR3 has 14 amino acids. The germline V gene encodes CDR1 SEHNR and CDR2 FQNEAQ (reference sequence). V lost 2 bases and J lost 4, with 11 bases in between. CDR3 nucleotides: TGTGCCAGCAGCTTATCTCAGGGGCCCACTGAAGCTTTCTTT. Translated: CASSLSQGPTEAFF. Full variable domain (outside the CDR3, taken from reference TRBV7-9 and TRBJ1-1): DTGVSQNPRHKITKRGQNVTFRCDPISEHNRLYWYRQTLGQGPEFLTYFQNEAQLEKSRLLSDRFSAERPKGSFSTLEIQRTEQGDSAMYLCASSLSQGPTEAFFGQGTRLTVV.

On this clone: Other nucleotide sequences from this sample produce the same CDR3. The CDR3 coding sequence is TGTGCCAGCAGCCTAGGAGGGCTGGAGACCCAGTACTTC. It specifies CASSLGGLETQYF. J is TRBJ2-5 and V is TRBV7-3; possible D gene TRBD2, 6 bases. This CDR3 comprises 13 residues. V shed 5 bases and J shed 5 bases, with 12 bases lying between them. Germline CDR1 reads SGHTA; CDR2 reads FQGTGA.

The genes are TRBV19 and TRBJ1-5; D unresolved. CDR3 length: 13 amino acids. Trimming took 0 bases from V and 6 from J, leaving 6 bases between them. In germline, CDR1 is LNHDA, CDR2 SQIVND (reference sequence). CDR3 region: CASSIDRGQPQHF. The CDR3 DNA is TGTGCCAGTAGTATAGATCGGGGTCAGCCCCAGCATTTT.

The rearrangement joins TRBV18 to TRBJ2-3; a possible D gene is TRBD1 (6 bases). CDR1 and CDR2 from the germline V gene are KGHSH and LQKENI. V was trimmed by 2 bases and J by 3 bases, leaving 15 bases between them. The CDR3 spans 16 residues. The CDR3 DNA is TGTGCCAGCTCACCAAGGACAGCCCTTGGAACAGATACGCAGTATTTT. Protein product: CASSPRTALGTDTQYF.

V and J are TRBV5-5 and TRBJ1-5; D unresolved. Germline CDR1 SGHKS, CDR2 YYEKEE (reference sequence). Trimming took off 0 bases at V and 3 bases at J, with 13 bases between the two ends. This CDR3 spans 16 amino acids. The CDR3 here is CASSLAPQVNNQPQHF. In DNA form, the CDR3 reads TGTGCCAGCAGCTTGGCGCCTCAGGTAAACAATCAGCCCCAGCATTTT.

This clone has more than one count but fewer than ten. The chain couples TRBV11-1 to TRBJ2-7, with 7 bases matching TRBD2. Trimming removed 5 bases from V and 2 bases from J; junction bases left unmatched: 9. Germline CDR1 and CDR2: SGHAT and FQDESV (reference sequence). The CDR3 is made up of 15 amino acids. This CDR3 is CASSVVGGSPYEQYF. CDR3 bases: TGTGCCAGCAGCGTTGTGGGCGGGAGCCCCTACGAGCAGTACTTC.

The V gene is TRBV4-1, the J gene TRBJ1-3; D uncertain. The germline V gene encodes CDR1 MGHRA and CDR2 YSYEKL. V was clipped by 3 bases and J by 0 bases, with 6 bases between them. This CDR3 spans 14 amino acids. The CDR3 DNA sequence: TGCGCCAGCAGCCATCGGGACTCTGGAAACACCATATATTTT. It yields the protein CASSHRDSGNTIYF.

V usage is TRBV21-1 and J usage is TRBJ1-2; TRBD1 is taken as the D call from the table, unchecked against the DNA. TRBV21-1 is classified as a pseudogene. The CDR3 covers 15 residues. CDR3 nucleotides: TGTGCCAGCAGACCTGAGACAGGGAGGTTTCATGGCTACACCTTC. Protein product: CASRPETGRFHGYTF.

The chain combines TRBV6-4 with TRBJ2-1; the match to TRBD2 covers 8 bases. CDR3 length equals 13 residues. The junction had 5 bases not matched to a gene; V was cut back by 0 bases and J by 13 bases. Per germline, CDR1 MRHNA and CDR2 SNTAGT. CDR3 DNA sequence: TGTGCCAGCAGTGACTCGAAGGGACTAGATCAGTTCTTC. Its translation is CASSDSKGLDQFF.

Remarks on this clone: One junction end disagrees with the germline gene, perhaps due to a read error. The chain joins TRBV19 to TRBJ1-5, with unresolved D. Germline V gives CDR1 LNHDA, CDR2 SQIVND (reference sequence). This CDR3 comprises 11 residues. CDR3 in amino acids: CASSKEETQNF. The CDR3 DNA reads TGTGCCAGTAGTAAGGAAGAGACACAGAATTTT.

This chain links TRBV9 with TRBJ1-3; D may be TRBD1 (6 bases). Germline V gene lookup returns CDR1 SGDLS and CDR2 YYNGEE. The CDR3 is made up of 15 amino acids. The germline V and J ends were trimmed by 4 bases and 1 base, with 12 bases remaining between them. In DNA, the CDR3 is TGTGCCAGCAGCCCTACAGGGCGATCTGGAAACACCATATATTTT. As protein: CASSPTGRSGNTIYF.

The V call is TRBV5-1, the J call TRBJ2-5, with 7 bases matching TRBD1. This CDR3 has 13 residues. V dropped 2 bases and J dropped 3; count of bases not matched to a gene: 1. Germline CDR1 and CDR2: SGHRS and YFSETQ. The CDR3 reads CASSFGTEETQYF. The CDR3 bases are TGCGCCAGCAGCTTTGGGACAGAAGAGACCCAGTACTTC.

This chain uses TRBV28 with TRBJ1-1, with 7 bases fitting TRBD1. V was clipped by 2 bases and J by 4 bases; unmatched bases: 4. The CDR3 spans 14 residues. Germline V gives CDR1 MDHEN, CDR2 SYDVKM. Written as DNA, the CDR3 is TGTGCCAGCAGTTTAGCAGGGGGAGGCACTGAAGCTTTCTTT. Translating gives CASSLAGGGTEAFF.

The genes are TRBV15 and TRBJ2-3; weak D call: TRBD1 (5 bases). Looked up from germline, CDR1 is LNHNV and CDR2 is YYDKDF (reference sequence). The CDR3 contains 14 residues. The V and J ends lost 3 bases and 0 bases respectively, with 7 bases between them. The CDR3 reads CATSRTDSTDTQYF. The CDR3 DNA sequence: TGTGCCACCAGCAGGACAGATAGCACAGATACGCAGTATTTT.

V is TRBV12-3 or TRBV12-4 and J is TRBJ1-1; D is perhaps TRBD1 (6 bases). V was clipped by 1 base and J by 8 bases, with 8 bases between them. The CDR3 is 12 residues long. The CDR3 protein is CASSLVRGEAFF. The CDR3 DNA reads as TGTGCCAGCAGTTTAGTCAGGGGAGAAGCTTTCTTT.

The rearrangement links TRBV7-9 to TRBJ2-4; a possible D gene is TRBD1 (6 bases). Germline V lookup: CDR1 SEHNR, CDR2 FQNEAQ (reference sequence). The V end lost 2 bases, the J end lost 4 bases, and 12 bases lay between the germline ends. The CDR3 totals 15 residues. CDR3 coding DNA: TGTGCCAGCAGCTTAAGGGGGACGGGAAAAAACATTCAGTACTTC. It is translated as CASSLRGTGKNIQYF.